The 15 T cell receptor beta chains in this list originate from one sample, sequenced in a study of T cells after yellow fever vaccination. TCRdb processed the 5' RACE reads anew with MiXCR; each CDR3 protein has one entry. The sample lists about 300,000 distinct CDR3 sequences; approximately 10% were seen once. Here the sequenced sample was CD4+ T cells sorted from PBMCs, taken 5 days after the yellow fever booster vaccination. The origin of the receptors is a man younger than 35 who received the YFV17D yellow fever vaccine.

V and J are TRBV24-1 and TRBJ1-5; D is uncertain. The CDR3 has 20 residues. The germline gives CDR1 KGHDR, CDR2 SFDVKD. Trimming shortened V by 3 bases and J by 0 bases, and 23 bases separated the two germline ends. DNA for the CDR3: TGTGCCACCAGTGATCGCTTAGGCAGGACCGATGAATATAGCAATCAGCCCCAGCATTTT. It is translated as CATSDRLGRTDEYSNQPQHF.

V is TRBV7-2 and J is TRBJ2-7; TRBD2 agrees at 9 bases. The germline CDR1 and CDR2 sequences are SGHTA and FQGNSA. Trimming cost V 3 bases and J 3 bases; bases outside gene matches: 6. This CDR3 is 15 amino acids long. This CDR3 reads CASSFVAGVNYEQYF. The CDR3 DNA reads as TGTGCCAGCAGCTTCGTAGCGGGGGTTAACTACGAGCAGTACTTC.

This clonotype was recorded many times. This chain links TRBV7-9 with TRBJ1-5; D remains ambiguous. The CDR3 is 13 amino acids. Per the germline V gene, CDR1 is SEHNR and CDR2 is FQNEAQ (reference sequence). V shed 5 bases and J shed 6 bases, with 11 bases lying between them. The CDR3 DNA reads TGTGCCAGCAGCCCCCGAGGAGGTCAGCCCCAGCATTTT. Protein sequence: CASSPRGGQPQHF.

This clonotype has only a few counts. This sequence joins TRBV24-1 and TRBJ2-6; TRBD1 might be the D (6 bases). The V gene lost 2 bases and the J gene lost 3 bases, with 10 bases spanning the gap. Looked up from germline, CDR1 is KGHDR and CDR2 is SFDVKD. This CDR3 has 16 amino acids. The CDR3 DNA sequence: TGTGCCACCAGTGATTGGGGGCGCGGTGGGGCCAACGTCCTGACTTTC. Translation: CATSDWGRGGANVLTF.

This clonotype was observed many times. The rearrangement uses TRBV12-3 or TRBV12-4 and TRBJ1-5, with D hard to call. The CDR3 sequence is 12 residues long. V was pared by 3 bases and J by 7 bases, with 7 bases between. DNA of the CDR3: TGTGCCAGCAGTTTGCCCGGACAGCCCCAGCATTTT. It encodes CASSLPGQPQHF.

This sequence joins TRBV20-1 and TRBJ2-1; 10 bases map to TRBD2. J was trimmed by 0 bases and V by 6 bases; bases with no gene match: 11. CDR3 length: 17 residues. Germline lookup yields CDR1 DFQATT and CDR2 SNEGSKA (reference sequence). The CDR3 protein is CSAVDSGGRYSYNEQFF. CDR3 DNA sequence: TGCAGTGCCGTGGATAGCGGGGGGCGGTACTCCTACAATGAGCAGTTCTTC.

This clonotype appeared many times. The rearrangement joins TRBV5-1 to TRBJ2-3; 8 nucleotides match TRBD1. Unmatched junction bases numbered 6, after V lost 2 bases and J lost 4 bases. The germline CDR1 and CDR2 sequences are SGHRS and YFSETQ. CDR3 length: 15 amino acids. CDR3 in amino acids: CASSFDRGFADTQYF. CDR3 DNA sequence: TGCGCCAGCAGCTTCGACAGGGGTTTCGCAGATACGCAGTATTTT.

This clonotype was observed a handful of times. The chain links TRBV6-2 or TRBV6-3 to TRBJ2-1, with 9 bases lining up with TRBD1. CDR1 and CDR2 (germline): MNHEY, SVGEGT. V trimming: 5 bases; J trimming: 4 bases; junction bases outside the gene matches: 12. The CDR3 covers 17 residues. The CDR3 loop is CASSRPPQGAFYNEQFF. CDR3 coding DNA: TGTGCCAGCAGTCGACCTCCACAGGGGGCCTTTTACAATGAGCAGTTCTTC.

The chain has TRBV19 and TRBJ2-5; D is perhaps TRBD1 or TRBD2 (5 bases each). Germline lookup yields CDR1 LNHDA and CDR2 SQIVND (reference sequence). This CDR3 has 14 residues. V dropped 4 bases and J dropped 5 bases, with 14 bases sitting between them. The CDR3 loop reads CASSRSGPQETQYF. Here the CDR3 DNA reads TGTGCCAGTAGTAGATCGGGGCCCCAGGAGACCCAGTACTTC.

The table lists this clonotype with a few counts. The chain combines TRBV4-1 with TRBJ1-1; 7 bases match TRBD1. Germline CDR1 is MGHRA and CDR2 is YSYEKL. With V trimmed by 4 bases and J by 3 bases, 20 bases remained unmatched. The CDR3 runs 19 residues. CDR3: CASSPTLTGYQFSYTEAFF. The CDR3 coding sequence is TGCGCCAGCAGCCCTACCTTGACAGGGTACCAATTTTCCTACACTGAAGCTTTCTTT.

Comment on this clonotype: Since a much larger clone is just one base distant, this may be a read error. The V call is TRBV7-2, the J call TRBJ2-3; D is perhaps TRBD1 (5 bases). This CDR3 region has 13 residues. CDR1 and CDR2 from the germline V gene are SGHTA and FQGNSA. V was trimmed by 5 bases and J by 1 base, leaving 7 bases between them. The CDR3 region is CASSVQGTDTQYF. DNA of the CDR3: TGTGCCAGCAGCGTACAGGGCACAGATACGCAGTATTTT.

This clonotype came up a few times. The chain employs TRBV12-3 or TRBV12-4 and TRBJ2-7; tentative D call: TRBD1 (6 bases). The V end lost 5 bases, the J end lost 4 bases, and 12 bases lay between the germline ends. The length of the CDR3 is 13 residues. The CDR3 region has the DNA TGTGCCAGCAGTCAGGGGTTGGGATACGAGCAGTACTTC. This translates into CASSQGLGYEQYF.

This clonotype was seen repeatedly, ten times or more. The chain uses TRBV4-2 and TRBJ2-7; possible D gene TRBD2, 7 bases. There are 12 residues in the CDR3. The V end was cut by 0 bases, the J end by 12 bases, with 12 bases between. Germline CDR1 is LGHNA and CDR2 is YNFKEQ. CDR3 region: CASSQDGGASYF. As DNA, the CDR3 is TGTGCCAGCAGCCAAGATGGGGGGGCCTCGTACTTC.

V gene TRBV5-1 combines with J gene TRBJ2-2, with 7 bases fitting TRBD1. With 6 bases clipped from V and 6 bases from J, the junction kept 8 bases outside the gene matches. The CDR3 spans 14 residues. CDR1 and CDR2 from the germline V gene are SGHRS and YFSETQ. CDR3 DNA: TGCGCCAGCATATCTGACAGGGTCCCCGGGGAGCTGTTTTTT. Translation: CASISDRVPGELFF.

This clonotype was counted only a few times. V gene TRBV10-3 combines with J gene TRBJ1-1; D gene uncertain. Germline loops: CDR1 ENHRY, CDR2 SYGVKD. The length of the CDR3 is 12 residues. The V and J ends lost 2 bases and 13 bases respectively, with 14 bases between them. CDR3: CAISETEGRNFF. The CDR3 DNA reads as TGTGCCATCAGTGAGACCGAAGGTCGGAATTTCTTT.